This TCR beta chain was found in a study of T cells in Graves' hyperthyroidism and ophthalmopathy. Germline V gives CDR1 MNHGY, CDR2 SVAAGI. This CDR3 region has 15 residues. Trimming took 3 bases from V and 4 from J; bases not matched to a gene: 6. TCR beta CDR3 regions were amplified from RNA transcripts. The HTBI set primed first-round TCR CDR3 RT-PCR. TCRdb reprocessed the multiplex PCR reads with MiXCR, giving one entry per CDR3 protein. The sample lists 350,000 to 500,000 distinct CDR3 sequences, roughly 13% occurring once. The sample was blood. This receptor was obtained from a woman aged 18-29 years with Graves' hyperthyroidism. This chain uses TRBV6-9 with TRBJ2-7; 10 nucleotides match TRBD1. The CDR3 here is CASSYRDRGIYEQYF. The DNA for the CDR3 is TGTGCCAGCAGTTACCGGGACAGGGGTATATACGAGCAGTACTTC.